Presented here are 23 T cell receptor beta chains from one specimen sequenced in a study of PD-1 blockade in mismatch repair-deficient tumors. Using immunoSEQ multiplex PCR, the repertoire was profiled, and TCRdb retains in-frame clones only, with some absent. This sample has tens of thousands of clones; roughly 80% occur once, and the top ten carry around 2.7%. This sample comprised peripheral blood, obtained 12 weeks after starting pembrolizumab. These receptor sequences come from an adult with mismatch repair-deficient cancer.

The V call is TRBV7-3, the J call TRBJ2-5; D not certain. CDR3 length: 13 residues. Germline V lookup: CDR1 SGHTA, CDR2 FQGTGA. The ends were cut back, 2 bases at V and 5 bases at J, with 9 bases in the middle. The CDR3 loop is CASSLRGLETQYF. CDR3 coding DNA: TGTGCCAGCAGCTTACGTGGGTTGGAGACCCAGTACTTC.

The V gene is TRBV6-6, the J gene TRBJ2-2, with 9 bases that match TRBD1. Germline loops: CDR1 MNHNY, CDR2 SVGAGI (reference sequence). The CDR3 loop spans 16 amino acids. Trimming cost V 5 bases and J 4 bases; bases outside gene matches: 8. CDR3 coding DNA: TGTGCCAGCAGTACGAACAGGGGGCGCGGCACCGGGGAGCTGTTTTTT. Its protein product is CASSTNRGRGTGELFF.

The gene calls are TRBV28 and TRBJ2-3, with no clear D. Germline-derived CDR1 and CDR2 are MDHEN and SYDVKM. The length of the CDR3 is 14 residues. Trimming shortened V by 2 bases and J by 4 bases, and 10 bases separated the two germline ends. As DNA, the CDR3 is TGTGCCAGCAGTTTAGTGTACAGCCCAGATACGCAGTATTTT. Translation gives CASSLVYSPDTQYF.

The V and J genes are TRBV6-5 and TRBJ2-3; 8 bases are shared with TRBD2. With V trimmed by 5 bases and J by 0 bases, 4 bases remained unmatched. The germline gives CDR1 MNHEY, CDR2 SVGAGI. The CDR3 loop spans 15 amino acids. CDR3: CASSRLASSTDTQYF. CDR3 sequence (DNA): TGTGCCAGCAGTCGACTAGCGTCTAGCACAGATACGCAGTATTTT.

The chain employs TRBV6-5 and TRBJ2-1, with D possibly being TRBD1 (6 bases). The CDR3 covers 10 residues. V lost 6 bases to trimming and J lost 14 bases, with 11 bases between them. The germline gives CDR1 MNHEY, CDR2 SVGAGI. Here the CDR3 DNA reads TGTGCCAGCAGAGGACAGTCTGAGTTCTTC. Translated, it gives CASRGQSEFF.

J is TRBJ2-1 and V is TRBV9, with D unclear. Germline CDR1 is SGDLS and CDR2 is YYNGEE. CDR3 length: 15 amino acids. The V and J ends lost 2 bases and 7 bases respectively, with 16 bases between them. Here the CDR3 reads CASSVATRSDNEQFF. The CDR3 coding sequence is TGTGCCAGCAGCGTGGCTACGCGGAGCGATAATGAGCAGTTCTTC.

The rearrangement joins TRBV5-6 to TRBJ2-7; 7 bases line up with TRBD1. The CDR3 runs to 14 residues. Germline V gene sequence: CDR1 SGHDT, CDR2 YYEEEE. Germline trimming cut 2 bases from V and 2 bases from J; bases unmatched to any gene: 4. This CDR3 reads CASSFFDRAYEQYF. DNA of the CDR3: TGTGCCAGCAGCTTCTTCGACAGGGCCTACGAGCAGTACTTC.

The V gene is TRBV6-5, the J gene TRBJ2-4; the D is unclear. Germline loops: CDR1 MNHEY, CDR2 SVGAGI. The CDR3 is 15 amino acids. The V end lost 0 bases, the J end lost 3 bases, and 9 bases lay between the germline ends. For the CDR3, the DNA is TGTGCCAGCAGTTACTCGAGCTCGGGCAAAAACATTCAGTACTTC. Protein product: CASSYSSSGKNIQYF.

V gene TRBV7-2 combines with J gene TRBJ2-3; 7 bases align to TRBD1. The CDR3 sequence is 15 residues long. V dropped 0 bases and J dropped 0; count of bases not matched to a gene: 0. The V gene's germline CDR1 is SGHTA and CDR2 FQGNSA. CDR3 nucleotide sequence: TGTGCCAGCAGCTTAGCGGGACAGAGCACAGATACGCAGTATTTT. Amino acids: CASSLAGQSTDTQYF.

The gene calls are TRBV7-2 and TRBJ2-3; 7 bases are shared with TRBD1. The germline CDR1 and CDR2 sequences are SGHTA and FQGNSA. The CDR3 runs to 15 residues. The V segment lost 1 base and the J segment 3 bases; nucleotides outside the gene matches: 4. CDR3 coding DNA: TGTGCCAGCAGCTTAGTGGGACAGAGGACAGATACGCAGTATTTT. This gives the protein CASSLVGQRTDTQYF.

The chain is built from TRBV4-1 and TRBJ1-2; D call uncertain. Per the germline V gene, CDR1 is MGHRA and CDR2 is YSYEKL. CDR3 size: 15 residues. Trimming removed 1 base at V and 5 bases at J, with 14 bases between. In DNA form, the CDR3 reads TGCGCCAGCAGCCAAGTTCTGGCCGCCGATTATGGCTACACCTTC. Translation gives CASSQVLAADYGYTF.

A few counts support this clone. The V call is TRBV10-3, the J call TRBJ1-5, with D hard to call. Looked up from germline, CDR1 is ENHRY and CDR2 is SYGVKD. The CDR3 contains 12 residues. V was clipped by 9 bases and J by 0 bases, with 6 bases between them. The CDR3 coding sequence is TGTGCCATTGGAGATAGCAATCAGCCCCAGCATTTT. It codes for CAIGDSNQPQHF.

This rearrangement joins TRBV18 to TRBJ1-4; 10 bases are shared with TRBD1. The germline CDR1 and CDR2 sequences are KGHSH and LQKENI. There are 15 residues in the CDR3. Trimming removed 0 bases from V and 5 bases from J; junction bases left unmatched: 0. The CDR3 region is CASSPPGQGNEKLFF. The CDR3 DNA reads TGTGCCAGCTCACCACCGGGACAGGGGAATGAAAAACTGTTTTTT. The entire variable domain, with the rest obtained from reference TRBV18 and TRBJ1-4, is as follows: NAGVMQNPRHLVRRRGQEARLRCSPMKGHSHVYWYRQLPEEGLKFMVYLQKENIIDESGMPKERFSAEFPKEGPSILRIQQVVRGDSAAYFCASSPPGQGNEKLFFGSGTQLSVL.

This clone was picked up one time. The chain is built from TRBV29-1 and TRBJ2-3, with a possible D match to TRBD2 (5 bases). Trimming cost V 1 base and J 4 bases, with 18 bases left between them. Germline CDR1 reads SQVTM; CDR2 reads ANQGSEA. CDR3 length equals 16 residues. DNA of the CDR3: TGCAGCGTTGAAGGCGGACTGTCCGGCTTGGCAGATACGCAGTATTTT. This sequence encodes CSVEGGLSGLADTQYF.

The CDR3 bases are TGTGCCAGCAGCTCCAGGGAATCTGCCACTGAAGCTTTCTTT. As protein: CASSSRESATEAFF. This chain joins TRBV7-6 and TRBJ1-1, with D possibly TRBD1 on 5 matching bases. Germline V gene data show CDR1 as SGHVS and CDR2 as FNYEAQ. Deletions cut 4 bases from V and 4 bases from J, with 13 bases between. This CDR3 contains 14 residues.

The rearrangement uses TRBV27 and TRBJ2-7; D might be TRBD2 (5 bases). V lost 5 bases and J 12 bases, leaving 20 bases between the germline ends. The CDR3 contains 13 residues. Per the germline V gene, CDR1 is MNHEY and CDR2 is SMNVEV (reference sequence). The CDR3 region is CASSPPRRGISYF. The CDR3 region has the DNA TGTGCCAGCAGTCCGCCTCGACGGGGAATATCGTACTTC.

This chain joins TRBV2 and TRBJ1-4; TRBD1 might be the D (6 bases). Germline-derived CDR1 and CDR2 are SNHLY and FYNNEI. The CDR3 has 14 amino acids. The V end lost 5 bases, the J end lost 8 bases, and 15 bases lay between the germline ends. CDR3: CASSSLQGREKLFF. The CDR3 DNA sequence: TGTGCCAGCAGTTCACTTCAGGGGAGGGAAAAACTGTTTTTT.

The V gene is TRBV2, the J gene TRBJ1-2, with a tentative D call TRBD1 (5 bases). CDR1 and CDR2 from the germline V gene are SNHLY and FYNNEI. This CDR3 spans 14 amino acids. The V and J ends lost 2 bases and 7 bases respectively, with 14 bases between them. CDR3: CASSEMGRGFGYTF. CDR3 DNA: TGTGCCAGCAGTGAAATGGGACGGGGGTTTGGCTACACCTTC.

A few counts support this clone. CDR3 region: CASRPPGQGIPGANVLTF. The CDR3 DNA reads as TGTGCCAGCAGGCCCCCCGGACAGGGGATTCCTGGGGCCAACGTCCTGACTTTC. This chain joins TRBV7-3 and TRBJ2-6, with TRBD1 matching over 9 bases. V dropped 6 bases and J dropped 2; count of bases not matched to a gene: 11. The CDR3 is made up of 18 amino acids. Germline-derived CDR1 and CDR2 are SGHTA and FQGTGA.

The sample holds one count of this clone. The CDR3 DNA reads TGCAGCGTTGAAAGTATAGGCGGGAATGAGCAGTTCTTC. Residues: CSVESIGGNEQFF. This sequence joins TRBV29-1 and TRBJ2-1; possibly TRBD2 for D (5 bases). V was clipped by 2 bases and J by 7 bases, with 12 bases between them. CDR1 SQVTM and CDR2 ANQGSEA come from the germline V gene. The CDR3 is 13 amino acids.

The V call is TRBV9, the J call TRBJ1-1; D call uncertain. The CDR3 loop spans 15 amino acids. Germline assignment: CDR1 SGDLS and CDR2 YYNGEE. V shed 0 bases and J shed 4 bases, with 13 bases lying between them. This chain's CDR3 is CASSVGLKGSTEAFF. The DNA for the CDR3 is TGTGCCAGCAGCGTAGGGCTAAAAGGCTCCACTGAAGCTTTCTTT.

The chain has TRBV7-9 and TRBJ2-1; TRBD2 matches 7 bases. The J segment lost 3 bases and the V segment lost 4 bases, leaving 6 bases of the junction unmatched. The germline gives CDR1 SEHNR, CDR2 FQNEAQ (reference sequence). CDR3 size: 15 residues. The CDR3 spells CASSSSSGDYNEQFF. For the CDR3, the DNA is TGTGCCAGCAGCTCATCTAGCGGAGACTACAATGAGCAGTTCTTC.

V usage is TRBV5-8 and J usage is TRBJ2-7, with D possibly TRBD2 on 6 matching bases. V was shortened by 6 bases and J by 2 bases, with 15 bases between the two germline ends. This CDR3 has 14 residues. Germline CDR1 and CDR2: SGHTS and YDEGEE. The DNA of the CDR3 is TGTGCCAGCATCCCCATAGCGGTAGCCTACGAGCAGTACTTC. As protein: CASIPIAVAYEQYF. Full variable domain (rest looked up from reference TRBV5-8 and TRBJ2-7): EAGVTQSPTHLIKTRGQQATLRCSPISGHTSVYWYQQALGLGLQFLLWYDEGEERNRGNFPPRFSGRQFPNYSSELNVNALELEDSALYLCASIPIAVAYEQYFGPGTRLTVT.